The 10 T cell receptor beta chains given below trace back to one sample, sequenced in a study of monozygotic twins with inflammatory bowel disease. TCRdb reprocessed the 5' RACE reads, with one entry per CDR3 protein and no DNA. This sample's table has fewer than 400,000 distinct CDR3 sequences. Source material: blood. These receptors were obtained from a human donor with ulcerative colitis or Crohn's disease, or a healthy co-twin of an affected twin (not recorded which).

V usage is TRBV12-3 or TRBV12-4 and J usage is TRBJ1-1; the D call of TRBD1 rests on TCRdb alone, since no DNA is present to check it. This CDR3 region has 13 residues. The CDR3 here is CASSPNRVTEAFF.

The CDR3 spells CASSDAGGVPKADTQYF. This chain joins TRBV25-1 and TRBJ2-3; TCRdb's D call, TRBD2, is unchecked because there is no DNA. CDR3 length: 17 amino acids. CDR1 is MGHDK, CDR2 SYGVNS, per germline.

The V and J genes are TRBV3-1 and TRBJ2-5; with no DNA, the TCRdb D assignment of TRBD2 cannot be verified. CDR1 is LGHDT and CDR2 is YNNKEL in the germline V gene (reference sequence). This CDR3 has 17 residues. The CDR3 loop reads CASSQDLGQSGSETQYF.

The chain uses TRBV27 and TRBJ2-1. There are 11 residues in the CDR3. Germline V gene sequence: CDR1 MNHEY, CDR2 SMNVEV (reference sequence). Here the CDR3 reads CASWERNEQFF.

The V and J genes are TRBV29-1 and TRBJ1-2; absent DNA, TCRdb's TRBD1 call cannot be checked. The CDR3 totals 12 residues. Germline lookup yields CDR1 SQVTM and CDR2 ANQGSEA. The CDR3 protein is CSVPSLGRGYTF.

The chain's CDR3 is CASSGSGREFF. The V and J genes are TRBV5-1 and TRBJ2-1; TCRdb outputs TRBD2, but without DNA this stays unchecked. The CDR3 is 11 residues long. CDR1 and CDR2 from the germline V gene are SGHRS and YFSETQ.

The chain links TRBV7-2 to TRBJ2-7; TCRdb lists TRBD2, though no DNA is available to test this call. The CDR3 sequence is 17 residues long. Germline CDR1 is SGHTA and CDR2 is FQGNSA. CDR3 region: CASSLVSTSGFSSEQYF.

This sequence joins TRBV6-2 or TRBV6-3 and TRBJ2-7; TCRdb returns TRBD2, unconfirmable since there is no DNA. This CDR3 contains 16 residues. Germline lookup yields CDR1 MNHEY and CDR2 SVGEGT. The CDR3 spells CASTSRTSGSPYEQYF.

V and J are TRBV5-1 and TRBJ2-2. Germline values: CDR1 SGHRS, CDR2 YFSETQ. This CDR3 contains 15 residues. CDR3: CASSITWTNTGELFF.

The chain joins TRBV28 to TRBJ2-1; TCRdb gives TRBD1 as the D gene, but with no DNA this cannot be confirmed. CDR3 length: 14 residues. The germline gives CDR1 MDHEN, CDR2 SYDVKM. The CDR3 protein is CASSLGQAWDEQFF.